This TCR beta chain was captured in a study of blood T cell repertoires in COVID-19. Study-level background: Both acute and convalescent COVID-19 samples were obtained from the United States, Italy and Spain.

This CDR3 has 18 amino acids. Germline loops: CDR1 LGHNA, CDR2 YSLEER. Germline trimming cut 0 bases from V and 2 bases from J; bases unmatched to any gene: 10. Clones were sequenced by immunoSEQ multiplex PCR, and TCRdb holds only the in-frame ones, with some missing. The sample records approximately 140,000 clones, approximately 86% being singletons. Specimen: peripheral blood. The sequence was obtained from a man between 65 and 85 years old with acute or convalescent COVID-19. The J gene is TRBJ2-5, the V gene TRBV4-3; 9 positions agree with TRBD2. In DNA, the CDR3 is TGCGCCAGCAGCCAAGATCAAGGTAGCGGGAGAAGACAAGAGACCCAGTACTTC. Residues: CASSQDQGSGRRQETQYF.